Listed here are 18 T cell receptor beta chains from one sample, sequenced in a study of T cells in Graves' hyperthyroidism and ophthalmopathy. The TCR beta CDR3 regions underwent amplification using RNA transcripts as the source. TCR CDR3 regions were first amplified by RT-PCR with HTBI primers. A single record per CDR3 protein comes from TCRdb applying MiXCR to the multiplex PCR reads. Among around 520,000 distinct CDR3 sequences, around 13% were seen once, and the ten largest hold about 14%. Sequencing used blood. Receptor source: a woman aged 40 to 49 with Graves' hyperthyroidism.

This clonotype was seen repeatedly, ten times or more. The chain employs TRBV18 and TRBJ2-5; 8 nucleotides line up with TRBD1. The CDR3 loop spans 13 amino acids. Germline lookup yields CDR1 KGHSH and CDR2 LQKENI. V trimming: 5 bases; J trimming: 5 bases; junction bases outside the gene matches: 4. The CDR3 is CASSAWTGETQYF. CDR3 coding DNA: TGTGCCAGCTCAGCTTGGACAGGGGAGACCCAGTACTTC. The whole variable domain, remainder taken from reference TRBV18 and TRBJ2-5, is NAGVMQNPRHLVRRRGQEARLRCSPMKGHSHVYWYRQLPEEGLKFMVYLQKENIIDESGMPKERFSAEFPKEGPSILRIQQVVRGDSAAYFCASSAWTGETQYFGPGTRLLVL.

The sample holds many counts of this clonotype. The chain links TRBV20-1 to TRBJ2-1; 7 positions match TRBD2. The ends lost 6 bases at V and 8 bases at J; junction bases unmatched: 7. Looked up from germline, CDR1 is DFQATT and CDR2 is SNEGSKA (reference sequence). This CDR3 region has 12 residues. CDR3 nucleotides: TGCAGTGCGGCGCGGGAGCCGGATGAGCAGTTCTTC. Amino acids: CSAAREPDEQFF.

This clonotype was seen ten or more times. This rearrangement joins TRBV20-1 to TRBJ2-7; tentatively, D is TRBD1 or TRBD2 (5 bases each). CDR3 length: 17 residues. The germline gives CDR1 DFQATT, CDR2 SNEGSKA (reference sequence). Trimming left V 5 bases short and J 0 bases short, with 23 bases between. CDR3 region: CSAEARDAISPSYEQYF. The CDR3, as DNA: TGCAGTGCTGAGGCCCGGGACGCTATTTCCCCCTCCTACGAGCAGTACTTC.

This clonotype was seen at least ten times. The CDR3 protein is CASSPVTSATIYF. The DNA of the CDR3 is TGTGCCAGCTCACCGGTCACGTCGGCCACCATATATTTT. The chain carries TRBV18 and TRBJ1-3; the D is unclear. Trimming removed 3 bases at V and 9 bases at J, with 12 bases between. The CDR3 has 13 residues. Looked up from germline, CDR1 is KGHSH and CDR2 is LQKENI. Using reference TRBV18 and TRBJ1-3 for the parts outside the CDR3, the full variable domain is NAGVMQNPRHLVRRRGQEARLRCSPMKGHSHVYWYRQLPEEGLKFMVYLQKENIIDESGMPKERFSAEFPKEGPSILRIQQVVRGDSAAYFCASSPVTSATIYFGEGSWLTVV.

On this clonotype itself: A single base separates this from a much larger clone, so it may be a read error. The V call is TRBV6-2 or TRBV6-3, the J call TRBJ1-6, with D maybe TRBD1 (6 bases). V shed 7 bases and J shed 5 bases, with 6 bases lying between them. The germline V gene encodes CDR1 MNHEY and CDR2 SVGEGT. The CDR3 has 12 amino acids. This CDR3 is CASTGDNSPLHF. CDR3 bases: TGTGCCAGCACAGGGGATAATTCACCCCTCCACTTT.

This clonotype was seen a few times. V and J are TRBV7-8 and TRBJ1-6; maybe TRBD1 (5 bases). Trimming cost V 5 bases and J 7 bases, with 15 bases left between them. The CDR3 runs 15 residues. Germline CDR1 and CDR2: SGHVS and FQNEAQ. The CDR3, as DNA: TGTGCCAGCAGCGCAGCTAGGACACCAAATTCACCCCTCCACTTT. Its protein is CASSAARTPNSPLHF.

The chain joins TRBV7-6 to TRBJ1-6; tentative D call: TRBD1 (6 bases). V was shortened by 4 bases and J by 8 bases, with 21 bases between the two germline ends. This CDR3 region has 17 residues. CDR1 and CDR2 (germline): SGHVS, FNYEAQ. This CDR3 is CASSSPGRGRQDSPLHF. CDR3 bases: TGTGCCAGCAGCTCCCCGGGCCGGGGGCGCCAGGATTCACCCCTCCACTTT. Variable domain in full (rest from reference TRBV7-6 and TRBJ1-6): GAGVSQSPRYKVTKRGQDVALRCDPISGHVSLYWYRQALGQGPEFLTYFNYEAQQDKSGLPNDRFSAERPEGSISTLTIQRTEQRDSAMYRCASSSPGRGRQDSPLHFGNGTRLTVT.

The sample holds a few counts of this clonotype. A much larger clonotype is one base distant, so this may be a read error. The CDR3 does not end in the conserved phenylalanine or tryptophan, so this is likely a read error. CDR3 loop: CASSPLPDRGNQPQHL. CDR3 DNA sequence: TGTGCCAGCTCACCACTCCCGGACAGGGGCAATCAGCCCCAGCATCTT. V gene TRBV3-1 combines with J gene TRBJ1-5; 8 bases fit TRBD1. The CDR3 is 16 amino acids. The V gene's germline CDR1 is LGHDT and CDR2 YNNKEL (reference sequence). The junction had 11 bases not matched to a gene; V was cut back by 8 bases and J by 2 bases.

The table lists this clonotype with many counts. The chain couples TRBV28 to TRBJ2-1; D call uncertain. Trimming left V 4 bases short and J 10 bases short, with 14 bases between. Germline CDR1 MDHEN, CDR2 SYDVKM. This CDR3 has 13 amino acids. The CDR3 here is CASSSSLGLEQFF. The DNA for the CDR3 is TGTGCCAGCAGTTCCTCTCTGGGTTTAGAGCAGTTCTTC.

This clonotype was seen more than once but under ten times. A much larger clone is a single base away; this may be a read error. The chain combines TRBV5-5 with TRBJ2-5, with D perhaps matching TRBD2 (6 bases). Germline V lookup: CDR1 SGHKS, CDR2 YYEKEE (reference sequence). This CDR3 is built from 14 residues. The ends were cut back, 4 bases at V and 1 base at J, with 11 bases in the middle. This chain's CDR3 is CASSGGTSQETQYF. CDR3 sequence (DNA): TGTGCCAGCAGCGGAGGGACTTCCCAAGAGACCCAGTACTTC.

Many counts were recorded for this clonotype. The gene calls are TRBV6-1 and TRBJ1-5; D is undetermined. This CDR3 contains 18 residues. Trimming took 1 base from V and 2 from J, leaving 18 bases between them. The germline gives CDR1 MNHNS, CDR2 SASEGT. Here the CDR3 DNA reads TGTGCCAGCAGTGAAGGGCCTTTTGAAGGTACGCGCAATCAGCCCCAGCATTTT. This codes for CASSEGPFEGTRNQPQHF.

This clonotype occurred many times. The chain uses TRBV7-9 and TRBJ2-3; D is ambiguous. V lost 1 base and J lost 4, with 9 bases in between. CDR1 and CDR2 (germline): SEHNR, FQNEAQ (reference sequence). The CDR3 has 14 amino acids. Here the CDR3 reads CASSLVPGADTQYF. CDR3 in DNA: TGTGCCAGCAGCTTAGTCCCGGGCGCAGATACGCAGTATTTT.

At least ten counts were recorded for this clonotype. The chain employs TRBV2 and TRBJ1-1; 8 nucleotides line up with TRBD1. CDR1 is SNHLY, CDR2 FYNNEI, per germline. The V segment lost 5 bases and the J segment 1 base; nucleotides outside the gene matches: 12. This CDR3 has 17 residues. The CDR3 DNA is TGTGCCAGCAGTCTCCCGCGACAGGGGAAGGGGAACACTGAAGCTTTCTTT. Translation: CASSLPRQGKGNTEAFF.

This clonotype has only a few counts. CDR3 sequence: CASSPILGENNSPLHF. In DNA, the CDR3 is TGCGCCAGCAGCCCGATATTAGGGGAGAATAATTCACCCCTCCACTTT. J is TRBJ1-6 and V is TRBV4-1; D possibly corresponds to TRBD1 (5 bases). Germline V gene data show CDR1 as MGHRA and CDR2 as YSYEKL. This CDR3 contains 16 residues. Deletions cut 4 bases from V and 5 bases from J, with 15 bases between.

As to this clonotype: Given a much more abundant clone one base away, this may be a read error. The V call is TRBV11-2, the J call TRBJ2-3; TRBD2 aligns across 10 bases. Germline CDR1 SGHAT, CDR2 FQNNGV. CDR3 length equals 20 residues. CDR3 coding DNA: TGTGCCAGCAGCTTATACTCCGGGACTAGCGTCCTATTGGGCACAGGTACGCAGTATTTT. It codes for CASSLYSGTSVLLGTGTQYF.

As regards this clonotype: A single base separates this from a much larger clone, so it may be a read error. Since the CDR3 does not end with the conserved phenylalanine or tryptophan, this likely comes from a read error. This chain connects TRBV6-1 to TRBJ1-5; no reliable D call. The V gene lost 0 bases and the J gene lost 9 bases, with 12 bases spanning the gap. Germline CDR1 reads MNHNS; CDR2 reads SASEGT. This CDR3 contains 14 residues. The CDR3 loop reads CASSEAVRISPQHL. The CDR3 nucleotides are TGTGCCAGCAGTGAAGCGGTCCGTATCTCGCCCCAGCATCTT.

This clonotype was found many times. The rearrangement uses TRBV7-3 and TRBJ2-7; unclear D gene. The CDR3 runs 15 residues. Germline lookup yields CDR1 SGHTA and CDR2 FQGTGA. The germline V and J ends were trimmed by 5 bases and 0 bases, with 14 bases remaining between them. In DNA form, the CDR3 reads TGTGCCAGCAGCCCAGGACCGGACCACTCCTACGAGCAGTACTTC. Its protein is CASSPGPDHSYEQYF.

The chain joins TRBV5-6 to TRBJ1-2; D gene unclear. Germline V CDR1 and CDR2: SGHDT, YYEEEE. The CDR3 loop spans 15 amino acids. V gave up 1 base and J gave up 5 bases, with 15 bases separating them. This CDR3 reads CASSLYGPDSYGYTF. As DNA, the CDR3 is TGTGCCAGCAGCTTGTATGGTCCCGATTCGTATGGCTACACCTTC.